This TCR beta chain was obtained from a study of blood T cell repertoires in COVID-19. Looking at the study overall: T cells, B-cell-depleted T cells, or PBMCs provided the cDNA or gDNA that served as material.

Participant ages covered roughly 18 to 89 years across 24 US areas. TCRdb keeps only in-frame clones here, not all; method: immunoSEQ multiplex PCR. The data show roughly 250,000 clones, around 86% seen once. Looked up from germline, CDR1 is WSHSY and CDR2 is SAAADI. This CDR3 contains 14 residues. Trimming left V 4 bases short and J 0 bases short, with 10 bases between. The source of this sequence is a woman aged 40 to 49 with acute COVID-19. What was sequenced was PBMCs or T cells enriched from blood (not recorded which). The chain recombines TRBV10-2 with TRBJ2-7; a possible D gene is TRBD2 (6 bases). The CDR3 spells CASSVGLRSYEQYF. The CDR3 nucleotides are TGCGCCAGCAGTGTGGGACTGCGCTCCTACGAGCAGTACTTC.